The 10 T cell receptor beta chains reported below all come from one sample, sequenced in a study of cytomegalovirus exposure and HLA in healthy donors. PCR involved 60 Vbeta and 13 Jbeta primers. Produced via immunoSEQ multiplex PCR; TCRdb's table is partial and in-frame only. The data hold about 130,000 clones, with roughly 88% observed a single time. The sample taken for sequencing was PBMCs. Receptors were obtained from a woman between 18 and 29 years old in good health and CMV-seropositive.

The chain carries TRBV11-3 and TRBJ2-1; D is possibly TRBD1 (6 bases). This CDR3 comprises 16 residues. V was cut by 1 base and J by 0 bases, with 10 bases left in between. CDR1 SGHNT and CDR2 YENEEA come from the germline V gene. The CDR3 protein is CASSLAGTSSYNEQFF. The DNA of the CDR3 is TGTGCCAGCAGCTTAGCGGGGACAAGCTCCTACAATGAGCAGTTCTTC.

The chain joins TRBV29-1 to TRBJ1-1; perhaps TRBD1 as D (5 bases). Germline V gene lookup returns CDR1 SQVTM and CDR2 ANQGSEA. V lost 7 bases and J lost 8, with 14 bases in between. The CDR3 runs 11 residues. For the CDR3, the DNA is TGCAGCGCTGTTCAGGGTTCCGAAGCTTTCTTT. It is translated as CSAVQGSEAFF.

The V and J genes are TRBV4-1 and TRBJ2-7; 7 bases are shared with TRBD1. Germline CDR1 is MGHRA and CDR2 is YSYEKL. The CDR3 totals 14 residues. J gave up 2 bases and V 3 bases, and 4 bases lay outside the gene matches. CDR3 in amino acids: CASSHRQGTYEQYF. CDR3 DNA: TGCGCCAGCAGCCACAGACAGGGAACCTACGAGCAGTACTTC.

V usage is TRBV28 and J usage is TRBJ2-3, with D unresolved. V shed 6 bases and J shed 6 bases, with 10 bases lying between them. The CDR3 spans 12 residues. Per germline, CDR1 MDHEN and CDR2 SYDVKM. The CDR3 DNA reads TGTGCCAGCAGGGCCTCATCTGATACGCAGTATTTT. Its protein product is CASRASSDTQYF.

This clone was counted once. The rearrangement links TRBV28 to TRBJ2-1; possibly TRBD2 for D (6 bases). Between the trimmed V and J ends, which lost 3 bases and 7 bases, there was a span of 16 bases. CDR1 and CDR2 (germline): MDHEN, SYDVKM. The CDR3 is made up of 15 amino acids. The CDR3 protein is CASSLDYRPSNEQFF. As DNA, the CDR3 is TGTGCCAGCAGTTTGGACTACCGACCGTCAAATGAGCAGTTCTTC. Filled out from reference TRBV28 and TRBJ2-1, the complete variable domain reads DVKVTQSSRYLVKRTGEKVFLECVQDMDHENMFWYRQDPGLGLRLIYFSYDVKMKEKGDIPEGYSVSREKKERFSLILESASTNQTSMYLCASSLDYRPSNEQFFGPGTRLTVL.

This clone has just one count. V and J are TRBV7-3 and TRBJ2-1; 13 nucleotides align to TRBD2. From germline, CDR1 is SGHTA and CDR2 FQGTGA. V was pared by 6 bases and J by 7 bases, with 6 bases of the junction left unmatched. The CDR3 spans 15 residues. Here the CDR3 DNA reads TGTGCCAGCAGTTTACTAGCGGGGGGGCGAAATGAGCAGTTCTTC. Protein product: CASSLLAGGRNEQFF.

Note on this clone: A read error may produce the germline difference seen at one junction end. The rearrangement links TRBV7-7 to TRBJ2-1, with 8 bases matching TRBD2. Germline assignment: CDR1 SSHAT and CDR2 FNYEAQ (reference sequence). The CDR3 is made up of 15 amino acids. For the CDR3, the DNA is TGTGCTAGCAGCTCTCAAGCGGGGGCCTACAATGAGCAGTTCTTC. Its translation: CASSSQAGAYNEQFF.

The rearrangement uses TRBV5-8 and TRBJ2-1; 11 nucleotides align to TRBD2. The V and J ends lost 2 bases and 7 bases, in that order; junction bases with no gene match: 5. The CDR3 spans 15 residues. The germline V gene has CDR1 SGHTS and CDR2 YDEGEE. Here the CDR3 reads CASSLGTSGLNEQFF. The DNA for the CDR3 is TGTGCCAGCAGCTTAGGGACTAGCGGCCTGAATGAGCAGTTCTTC. Looking up the rest from reference TRBV5-8 and TRBJ2-1 gives the full variable domain: EAGVTQSPTHLIKTRGQQATLRCSPISGHTSVYWYQQALGLGLQFLLWYDEGEERNRGNFPPRFSGRQFPNYSSELNVNALELEDSALYLCASSLGTSGLNEQFFGPGTRLTVL.

The V and J genes are TRBV28 and TRBJ2-5; D might be TRBD2 (6 bases). CDR3 length: 13 residues. Germline V gene sequence: CDR1 MDHEN, CDR2 SYDVKM. V was shortened by 3 bases and J by 4 bases, with 9 bases between the two germline ends. The CDR3 region is CASSFGGAETQYF. For the CDR3, the DNA is TGTGCCAGCAGTTTCGGGGGTGCAGAGACCCAGTACTTC.

The rearrangement links TRBV5-6 to TRBJ1-1; 9 bases are shared with TRBD1. CDR1 SGHDT and CDR2 YYEEEE come from the germline V gene. V was pared by 0 bases and J by 4 bases, with 4 bases of the junction left unmatched. CDR3 length: 15 residues. CDR3 in DNA: TGTGCCAGCAGCTTGGCCCCGACAGGGGGCACTGAAGCTTTCTTT. The encoded protein is CASSLAPTGGTEAFF.